This T cell receptor (beta chain) was sequenced during a study of T-cell reconstitution after alpha-beta-depleted transplantation in children. Study results and caveats: Alpha-beta T cells present about two months after transplant were reported to originate from several hundred expanded graft clones.

This clonotype was seen many times. Its antigen is unknown. CDR3 length: 14 residues. The V and J ends lost 7 bases and 11 bases, in that order; junction bases with no gene match: 11. The TCRbeta library was prepared with unique molecular identifiers. TCRdb ran MiXCR on the PCR reads and lists one entry per CDR3 protein. The sample yields more than 400,000 distinct CDR3 sequences, about an eighth seen once. This specimen was PBMCs, mostly from graft donor cells, taken 180 days after TCRalphabeta/CD19-depleted stem cell transplant. This rearrangement joins TRBV12-3 or TRBV12-4 to TRBJ1-5, with TRBD1 matching over 10 bases. The sequence was obtained from a female patient aged 2 to 10 who had a stem cell transplant for aplastic anemia, so the T cells may come from the graft donor. The CDR3 here is CASTGSGTGVTQHF. The CDR3, as DNA: TGTGCCAGCACCGGTTCCGGGACAGGGGTGACCCAGCATTTT.